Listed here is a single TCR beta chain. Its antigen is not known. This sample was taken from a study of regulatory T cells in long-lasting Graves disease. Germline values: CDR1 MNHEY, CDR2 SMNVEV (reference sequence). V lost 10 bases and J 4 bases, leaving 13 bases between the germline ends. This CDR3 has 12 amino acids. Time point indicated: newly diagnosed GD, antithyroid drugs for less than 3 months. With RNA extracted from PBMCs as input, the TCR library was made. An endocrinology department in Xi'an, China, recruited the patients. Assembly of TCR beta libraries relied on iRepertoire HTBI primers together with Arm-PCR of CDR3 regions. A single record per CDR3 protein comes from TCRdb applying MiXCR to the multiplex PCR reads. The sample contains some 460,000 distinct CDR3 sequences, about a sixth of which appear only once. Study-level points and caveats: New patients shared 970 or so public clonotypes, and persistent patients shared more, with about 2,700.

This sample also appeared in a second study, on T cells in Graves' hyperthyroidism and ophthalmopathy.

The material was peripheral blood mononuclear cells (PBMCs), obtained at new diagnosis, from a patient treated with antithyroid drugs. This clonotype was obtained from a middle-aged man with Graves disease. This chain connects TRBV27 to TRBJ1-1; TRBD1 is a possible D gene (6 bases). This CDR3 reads CANNGGGTEAFF. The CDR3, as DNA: TGTGCCAACAACGGGGGCGGCACTGAAGCTTTCTTT.